This TCR beta chain was captured by sequencing in a study of blood T cell repertoires in COVID-19. Study-level background: Samples came from the United States, Italy and Spain, spanning acute and convalescent COVID-19. Sources were T cells, B-cell-depleted T cells, or PBMCs; the material itself was cDNA or gDNA.

This CDR3 has 15 amino acids. Germline CDR1 is SGHDN and CDR2 is FVKESK. Trimming took 1 base from V and 6 from J, leaving 12 bases between them. Enrolment of Seattle patients took place during active infection, and they were followed longitudinally. Original processing methods: Nucleated cell number was recorded as an estimate derived from reference gene primer amplification. Profiling relied on immunoSEQ multiplex PCR, and the TCRdb table lists in-frame clones only, not all of them. V, J and clone size are taken as reported in that table, and D and trimming were inferred from the DNA itself. Of tens of thousands of clones in the sample, around 81% were seen once.

The chain joins TRBV14 to TRBJ1-4, with a possible D match to TRBD1 (5 bases). The sequence was collected from a man older than 75 with COVID-19, enrolled during active disease. Sequencing input: peripheral blood. CDR3 in DNA: TGTGCCAGCAGCCAAGCAACAGGAAACCATGAAAAACTGTTTTTT. As protein: CASSQATGNHEKLFF.